This T cell receptor (beta chain) was recorded in a study of identical twins (dated by TCRdb to about 2016). About the full investigation: To test whether fetal clonotypes persist, the study used deep sequencing on TCR alpha and beta repertoires from monozygotic twins, unrelated adults of various ages, and cord blood. Replicate twin experiments were performed at different times using different library preparation protocols to rule out contamination. What the research found in general, with its limitations: Because the same donors could not be followed over many years, the conclusions depended on cross-sectional statistical analysis. Excess twin sharing in beta out-of-frame sequences was weaker because fewer shared sequences lowered the signal-to-noise ratio. Fewer insertions were carried by abundant cord blood beta clonotypes, a similar but weaker trend appeared in young adult naive repertoires, and no such trend appeared in memory repertoires. Out-of-frame TCR alpha sharing in monozygotic twins was systematically underestimated by recombination models, whereas sharing between unrelated individuals was in agreement with the recombination models. Compared with coincidental sharing between unrelated individuals, an excess of low generation-probability sequences was observed among out-of-frame TCR alpha sequences shared between twins. Zero-insertion analyses could be partly confounded by invariant T cells such as MAIT and iNKT, though diverse VJ usage argued against such confounding for most clonotypes.

As to this clonotype: Its antigen is unknown. Base qualities are not recorded, but no much larger clone differs from it by a single base.

Library prep was done by 5' RACE. The sample was run on an Illumina HiSeq 2000. A universal primer binding site was added through template switching, and the final cDNA carried a unique molecular identifier so that TCR cDNA molecules could be counted accurately. Specific primers in the conserved constant-segment region were used to synthesize first-strand cDNA for TCR alpha and beta chains. To control for contamination, each cDNA library was double barcoded with a SMART-Mk sample barcode plus Illumina barcodes. TruSeq adapter sequences, together with Illumina sample barcodes, were added in two successive PCR steps. TCR alpha and beta cDNA libraries were sequenced on the Illumina HiSeq platform with custom primers. On the study's bioinformatics: Raw reads were processed with MiGEC to extract unique molecular identifiers, and MiXCR was used to determine CDR3 positions. For each individual, recombination models were inferred using an EM algorithm with the repgenHMM and IGoR tools. Shared clonotypes were analyzed with the tcR package in R, and sharing was normalized by the product of cloneset sizes. Out-of-frame nonproductive sequences were analyzed to study raw recombination free of thymic and clonal selection effects. Using fastp trimming at Q25 and MiXCR clonotype assembly, TCRdb reanalyzed the public sequencing data and kept in-frame beta chains. Rows are combined by CDR3 protein, so each entry shows the most common genes and DNA. The V and J calls here are based on TCRdb, not the publication. In this sample the table shows 1.5 million to 2 million distinct CDR3 sequences, around 33% of which occur a single time. About 0.27% of the sample goes to the ten largest clones.

The junction shows trimming of 0 bases on V and 0 bases on J, plus 5 bases between the germline ends. Its CDR3 holds 14 amino acids, cysteine through phenylalanine. Kept here is only the CDR3 DNA, which spans 42 bases and is read in frame from base 1. CDR1 and CDR2 are read off the germline V gene (reference sequence) as GTSNPN and SVGIG. Only healthy Caucasian donors were included. The TCR sequence derives from a newborn girl in good health. Sequencing input: cord blood. The chain joins TRBV30 to TRBJ1-4, with the identity of the D gene unclear. CDR3 loop: CAWSVGTTNEKLFF. At the DNA level, the sequence is TGTGCCTGGAGTGTAGGGACAACTAATGAAAAACTGTTTTTT.